The source of this TCR beta chain is a study of T-cell reconstitution after alpha-beta-depleted transplantation in children. The CDR3 sequence is 14 residues long. From germline, CDR1 is SGHRS and CDR2 YFSETQ. Losses at the gene ends were 4 bases for V and 6 bases for J; bases not matched to a gene: 6. This clonotype was found many times. The TCRbeta library was prepared with unique molecular identifiers. Via MiXCR, TCRdb re-called the PCR reads, giving one row per CDR3 protein. The profile shows a few hundred thousand distinct CDR3 sequences, 9.7% of them singletons. The clonotype originates from a human donor who donated a stem cell graft to a child with SCID. This sequence joins TRBV5-1 and TRBJ2-3, with 9 bases matching TRBD2. Sequencing used PBMCs from the stem cell graft donor, obtained from the stem cell graft. CDR3 in DNA: TGCGCCAGCAGCCCTTTAGCGGGGGAGGATACGCAGTATTTT. It translates to CASSPLAGEDTQYF.